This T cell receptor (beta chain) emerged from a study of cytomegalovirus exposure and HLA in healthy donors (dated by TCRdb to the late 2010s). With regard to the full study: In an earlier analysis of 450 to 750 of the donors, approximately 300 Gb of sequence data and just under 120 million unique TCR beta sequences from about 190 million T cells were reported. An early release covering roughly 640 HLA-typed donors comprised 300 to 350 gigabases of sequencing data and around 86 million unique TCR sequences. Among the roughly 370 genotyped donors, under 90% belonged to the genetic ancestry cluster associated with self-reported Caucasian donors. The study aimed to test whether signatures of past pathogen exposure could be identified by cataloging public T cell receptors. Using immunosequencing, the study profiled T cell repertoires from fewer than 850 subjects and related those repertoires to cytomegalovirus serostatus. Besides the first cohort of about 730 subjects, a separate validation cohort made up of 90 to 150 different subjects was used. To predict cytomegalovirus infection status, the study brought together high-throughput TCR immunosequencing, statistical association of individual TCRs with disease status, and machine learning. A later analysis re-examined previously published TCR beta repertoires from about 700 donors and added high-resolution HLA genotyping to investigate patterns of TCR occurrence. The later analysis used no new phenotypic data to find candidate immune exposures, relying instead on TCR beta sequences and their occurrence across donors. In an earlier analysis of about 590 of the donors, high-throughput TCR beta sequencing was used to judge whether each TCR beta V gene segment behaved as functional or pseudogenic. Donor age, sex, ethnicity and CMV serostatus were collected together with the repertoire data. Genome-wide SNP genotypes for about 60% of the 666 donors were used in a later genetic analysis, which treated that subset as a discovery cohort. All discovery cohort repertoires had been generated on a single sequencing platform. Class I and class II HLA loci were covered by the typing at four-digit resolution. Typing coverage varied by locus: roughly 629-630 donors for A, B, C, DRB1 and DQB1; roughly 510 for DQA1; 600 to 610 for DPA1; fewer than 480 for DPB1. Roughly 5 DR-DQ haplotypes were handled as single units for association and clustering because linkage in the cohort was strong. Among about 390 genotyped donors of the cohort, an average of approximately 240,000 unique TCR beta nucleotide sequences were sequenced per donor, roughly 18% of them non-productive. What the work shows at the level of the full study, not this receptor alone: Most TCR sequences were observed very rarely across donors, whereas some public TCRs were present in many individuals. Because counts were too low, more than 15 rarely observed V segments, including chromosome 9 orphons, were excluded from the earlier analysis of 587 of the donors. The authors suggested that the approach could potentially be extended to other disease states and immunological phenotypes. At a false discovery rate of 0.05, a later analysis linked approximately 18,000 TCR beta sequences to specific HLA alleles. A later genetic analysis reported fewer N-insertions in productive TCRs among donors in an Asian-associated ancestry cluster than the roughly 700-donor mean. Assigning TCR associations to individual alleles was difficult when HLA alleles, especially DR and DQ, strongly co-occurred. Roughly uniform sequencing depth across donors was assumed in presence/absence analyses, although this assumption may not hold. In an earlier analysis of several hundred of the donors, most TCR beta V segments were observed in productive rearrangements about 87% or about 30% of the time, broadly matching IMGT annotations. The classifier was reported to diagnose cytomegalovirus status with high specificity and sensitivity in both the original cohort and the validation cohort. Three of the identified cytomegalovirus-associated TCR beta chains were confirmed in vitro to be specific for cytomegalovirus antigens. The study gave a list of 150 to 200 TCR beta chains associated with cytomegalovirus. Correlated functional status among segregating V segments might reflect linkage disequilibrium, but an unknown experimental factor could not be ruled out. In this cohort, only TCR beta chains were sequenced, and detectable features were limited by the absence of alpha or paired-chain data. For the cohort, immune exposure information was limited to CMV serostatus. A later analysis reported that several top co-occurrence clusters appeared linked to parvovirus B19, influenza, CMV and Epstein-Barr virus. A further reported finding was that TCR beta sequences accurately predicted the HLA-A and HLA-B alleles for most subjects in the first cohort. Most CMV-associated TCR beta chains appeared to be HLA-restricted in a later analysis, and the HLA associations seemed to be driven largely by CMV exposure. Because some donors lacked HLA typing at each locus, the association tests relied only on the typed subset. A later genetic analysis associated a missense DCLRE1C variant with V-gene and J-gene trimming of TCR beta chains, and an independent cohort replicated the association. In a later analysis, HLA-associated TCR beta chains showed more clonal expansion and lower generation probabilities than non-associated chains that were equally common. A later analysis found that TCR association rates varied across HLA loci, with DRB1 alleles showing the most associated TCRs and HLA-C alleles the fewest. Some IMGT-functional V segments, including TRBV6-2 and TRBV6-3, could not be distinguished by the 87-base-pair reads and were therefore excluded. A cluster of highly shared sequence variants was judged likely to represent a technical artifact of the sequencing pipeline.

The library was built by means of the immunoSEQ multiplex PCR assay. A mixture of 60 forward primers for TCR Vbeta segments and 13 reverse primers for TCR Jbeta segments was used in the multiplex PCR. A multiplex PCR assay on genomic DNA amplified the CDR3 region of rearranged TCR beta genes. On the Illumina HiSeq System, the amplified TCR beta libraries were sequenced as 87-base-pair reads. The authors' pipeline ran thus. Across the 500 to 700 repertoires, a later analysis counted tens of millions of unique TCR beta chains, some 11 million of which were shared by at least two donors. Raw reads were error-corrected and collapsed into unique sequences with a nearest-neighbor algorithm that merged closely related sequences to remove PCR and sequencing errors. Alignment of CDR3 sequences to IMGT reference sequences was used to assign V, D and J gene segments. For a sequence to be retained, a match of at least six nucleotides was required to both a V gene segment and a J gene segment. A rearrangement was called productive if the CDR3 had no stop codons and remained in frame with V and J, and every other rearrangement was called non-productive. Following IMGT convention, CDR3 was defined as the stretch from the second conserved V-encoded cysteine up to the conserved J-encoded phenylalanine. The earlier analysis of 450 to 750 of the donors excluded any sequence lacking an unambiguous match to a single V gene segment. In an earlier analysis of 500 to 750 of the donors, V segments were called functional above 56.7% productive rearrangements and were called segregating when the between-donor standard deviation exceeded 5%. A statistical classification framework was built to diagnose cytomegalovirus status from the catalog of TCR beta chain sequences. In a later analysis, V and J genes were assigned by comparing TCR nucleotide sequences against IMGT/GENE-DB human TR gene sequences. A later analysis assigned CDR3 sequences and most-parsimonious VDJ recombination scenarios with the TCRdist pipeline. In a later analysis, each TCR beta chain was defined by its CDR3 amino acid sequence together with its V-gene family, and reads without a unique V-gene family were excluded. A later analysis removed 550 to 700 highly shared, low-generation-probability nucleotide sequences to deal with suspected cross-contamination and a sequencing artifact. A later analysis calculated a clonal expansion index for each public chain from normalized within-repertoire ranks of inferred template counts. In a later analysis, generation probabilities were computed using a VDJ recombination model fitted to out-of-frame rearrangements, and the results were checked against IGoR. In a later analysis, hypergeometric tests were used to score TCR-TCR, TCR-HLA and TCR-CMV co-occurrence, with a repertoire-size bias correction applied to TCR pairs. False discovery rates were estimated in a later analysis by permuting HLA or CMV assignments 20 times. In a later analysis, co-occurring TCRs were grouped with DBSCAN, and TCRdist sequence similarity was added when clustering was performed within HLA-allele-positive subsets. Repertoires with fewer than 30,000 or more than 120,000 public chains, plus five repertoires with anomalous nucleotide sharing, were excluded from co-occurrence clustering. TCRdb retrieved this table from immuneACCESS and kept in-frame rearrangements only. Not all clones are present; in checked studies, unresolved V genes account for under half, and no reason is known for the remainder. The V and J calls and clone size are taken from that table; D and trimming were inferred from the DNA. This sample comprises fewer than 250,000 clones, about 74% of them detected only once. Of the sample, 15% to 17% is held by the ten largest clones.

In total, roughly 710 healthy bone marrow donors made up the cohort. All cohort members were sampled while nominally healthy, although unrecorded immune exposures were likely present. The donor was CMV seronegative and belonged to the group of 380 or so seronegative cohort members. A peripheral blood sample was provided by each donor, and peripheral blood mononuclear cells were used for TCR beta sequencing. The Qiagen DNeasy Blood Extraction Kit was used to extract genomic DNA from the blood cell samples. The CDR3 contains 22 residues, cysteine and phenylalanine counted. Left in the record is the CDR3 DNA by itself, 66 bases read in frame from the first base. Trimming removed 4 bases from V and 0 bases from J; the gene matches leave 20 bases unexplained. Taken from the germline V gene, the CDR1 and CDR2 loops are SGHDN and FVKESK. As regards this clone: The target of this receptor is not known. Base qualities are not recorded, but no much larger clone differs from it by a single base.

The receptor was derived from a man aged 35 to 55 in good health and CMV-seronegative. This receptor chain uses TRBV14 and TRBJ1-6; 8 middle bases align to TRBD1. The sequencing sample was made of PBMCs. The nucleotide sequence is TGTGCCAGCAGCCCCCCAGGGGGCGCGAATAAACTTATAAGCTCCTATAATTCACCCCTCCACTTT. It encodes CASSPPGGANKLISSYNSPLHF.